This T cell receptor (beta chain) was documented in a study of T cells in localized non-small cell lung cancer. The study, taken as a whole, reports: Adjacent lung exhibited a median of about 56 among the 100 most abundant tumor clones. Density of T cells in blood, when higher, went with longer overall survival. It was uninvolved adjacent lung that showed the highest T cell clonality, exceeding tumor.

The repertoire was sequenced with immunoSEQ multiplex PCR; TCRdb's copy has only in-frame clones and lacks some. The sample records approximately 47,000 clones, approximately 86% being singletons. For this clone: No antigen is known for it.

The CDR3 loop spans 13 amino acids. Trimming at V came to 6 bases and at J to 3 bases, leaving 0 bases not matched to a gene. Germline V gene lookup returns CDR1 SGHVS and CDR2 FNYEAQ. The clonotype comes from a man between 40 and 75 years old with stage II lung adenocarcinoma. The genes are TRBV7-6 and TRBJ1-4; 8 nucleotides match TRBD1. Sequenced here: PBMCs, sampled before any cancer treatment. CDR3 sequence (DNA): TGTGCCAGCAGGGACAGGGCTAATGAAAAACTGTTTTTT. It translates to CASRDRANEKLFF.